One sample yielded the 23 T cell receptor beta chains listed below, sequenced in a study of T-cell memory formation after mild COVID-19. TCRdb used MiXCR to reprocess the 5' RACE reads, holding one entry per CDR3 protein. The data hold about 200,000 distinct CDR3 sequences, with just over 9.5% observed a single time. Sequenced material: PBMCs or a T cell subset sorted from them (not recorded which). The receptors come from a young man who had mild COVID-19 (a few samples of this study predate the infection). Cell type and time point are not known.

This clonotype was seen more than once but under ten times. J is TRBJ2-7 and V is TRBV7-2, with D perhaps being TRBD1 or TRBD2 (5 bases each). V was clipped by 5 bases and J by 2 bases, with 13 bases between them. The germline gives CDR1 SGHTA, CDR2 FQGNSA. The CDR3 is made up of 14 amino acids. CDR3 sequence: CASSALGVAYEQYV. The CDR3 DNA follows: TGTGCCAGCAGCGCATTGGGGGTAGCCTACGAGCAGTACGTC.

In its sample, this clonotype was seen many times. The CDR3 sequence is CASSVTPGPYEQYF. For the CDR3, the DNA is TGTGCCAGCAGCGTGACACCGGGACCCTACGAGCAGTACTTC. V and J are TRBV9 and TRBJ2-7, with D perhaps assigned TRBD1 or TRBD2 (5 bases each). The CDR3 length is 14 residues. Germline V lookup: CDR1 SGDLS, CDR2 YYNGEE. Trimming pared 2 bases from V and 2 bases from J, leaving 11 bases between.

V and J are TRBV2 and TRBJ2-1; possible D gene TRBD1, 7 bases. V dropped 2 bases and J dropped 7 bases, with 12 bases sitting between them. The germline V gene encodes CDR1 SNHLY and CDR2 FYNNEI. The CDR3 is 14 amino acids. CDR3: CASSERAGGNEQFF. CDR3 nucleotides: TGTGCCAGCAGTGAACGGGCAGGGGGGAATGAGCAGTTCTTC.

This clonotype appeared a few times. The genes are TRBV19 and TRBJ1-6; TRBD1 is a possible D gene (5 bases). The ends were cut back, 6 bases at V and 7 bases at J, with 13 bases in the middle. This CDR3 has 14 residues. Germline assignment: CDR1 LNHDA and CDR2 SQIVND (reference sequence). In DNA form, the CDR3 reads TGTGCCAGTAGCCTCAGGGAAAGGAATTCACCCCTCCACTTT. Encoded protein: CASSLRERNSPLHF.

The chain joins TRBV3-1 to TRBJ2-7, with D tentatively TRBD1 (6 bases). CDR1 and CDR2 (germline): LGHDT, YNNKEL (reference sequence). The CDR3 covers 18 residues. V was cut by 4 bases and J by 0 bases, with 22 bases left in between. CDR3 in DNA: TGTGCCAGCAGCCCTTCACTAACAGACAGGTTTTTCTCCTACGAGCAGTACTTC. Translated: CASSPSLTDRFFSYEQYF.

This clonotype was observed a handful of times. The chain joins TRBV5-1 to TRBJ2-5; D is tentatively TRBD1 or TRBD2 (5 bases each). CDR1 and CDR2 from the germline V gene are SGHRS and YFSETQ. The CDR3 consists of 12 residues. V was clipped by 0 bases and J by 12 bases, with 12 bases between them. The CDR3 spells CASSLARDQEYF. The CDR3 DNA is TGCGCCAGCAGCTTGGCCCGGGACCAGGAGTACTTC.

The genes are TRBV5-4 and TRBJ2-7; D is uncertain. Germline values: CDR1 SGHNT, CDR2 YYREEE (reference sequence). The CDR3 consists of 18 residues. V was clipped by 4 bases and J by 2 bases, with 25 bases between them. CDR3 DNA sequence: TGTGCCAGCAGCGTGGGTTGGGGAAAAGGCAGTACCACCTACGAGCAGTACTTC. It translates to CASSVGWGKGSTTYEQYF.

This clonotype was counted ten times or more. The gene calls are TRBV6-6 and TRBJ2-2, with D possibly matching TRBD1 (5 bases). Deletions cut 0 bases from V and 1 base from J, with 9 bases between. The CDR3 sequence is 16 residues long. Germline V gives CDR1 MNHNY, CDR2 SVGAGI (reference sequence). The CDR3 sequence: CASSYSRRGNTGELFF. The CDR3 DNA is TGTGCCAGCAGTTACTCGCGTAGGGGGAACACCGGGGAGCTGTTTTTT.

CDR3 loop: CASSVGLAGWYNEQFF. The CDR3 DNA reads as TGTGCCAGCAGCGTAGGACTAGCGGGGTGGTACAATGAGCAGTTCTTC. The chain is built from TRBV9 and TRBJ2-1; 11 bases map to TRBD2. From germline, CDR1 is SGDLS and CDR2 YYNGEE. Unmatched junction bases numbered 3, after V lost 0 bases and J lost 4 bases. The CDR3 runs to 16 residues.

This clonotype has at least ten counts. The chain combines TRBV20-1 with TRBJ2-3; 7 bases match TRBD2. This CDR3 has 14 residues. With 0 bases clipped from V and 6 bases from J, the junction kept 6 bases outside the gene matches. Looked up from germline, CDR1 is DFQATT and CDR2 is SNEGSKA (reference sequence). This CDR3 is CSARDLVGGDTQYF. The CDR3 DNA sequence: TGCAGTGCTAGAGATCTGGTCGGGGGGGATACGCAGTATTTT.

The V and J genes are TRBV2 and TRBJ2-3; 11 nucleotides agree with TRBD2. The CDR3 loop spans 18 amino acids. CDR1 is SNHLY and CDR2 is FYNNEI in the germline V gene. V shed 1 base and J 4 bases; nucleotides not matched to a gene: 10. The CDR3 loop is CASSEGLAGGPTSDTQYF. DNA of the CDR3: TGTGCCAGCAGTGAAGGGCTAGCGGGGGGCCCGACATCAGATACGCAGTATTTT.

This clonotype was picked up a small number of times. The CDR3 loop reads CASSLRPEYQPQHF. The CDR3 DNA reads as TGTGCCAGCAGTTTGCGGCCAGAGTATCAGCCCCAGCATTTT. This chain links TRBV12-3 or TRBV12-4 with TRBJ1-5; no clear D. Between the trimmed V and J ends, which lost 3 bases and 5 bases, there was a span of 11 bases. This CDR3 is built from 14 residues.

The chain recombines TRBV21-1 with TRBJ2-7; the table's D call TRBD1 went unverified against the DNA. TRBV21-1 is classified as a pseudogene. This CDR3 is built from 16 residues. As DNA, the CDR3 is TGTGCCAGCAGCAAACATCCCTCGGGACCTTCCTACGAGCAGTACGTC. The encoded protein is CASSKHPSGPSYEQYV.

In its sample, this clonotype was seen many times. The chain carries TRBV7-8 and TRBJ2-3; 9 positions match TRBD2. The CDR3 contains 16 residues. V was pared by 2 bases and J by 5 bases, with 8 bases of the junction left unmatched. CDR1 and CDR2 from the germline V gene are SGHVS and FQNEAQ. DNA for the CDR3: TGTGCCAGCAGCTTATACTCGCGGGGGGGCAGAGATACGCAGTATTTT. The encoded protein is CASSLYSRGGRDTQYF.

In this sample, this clonotype turned up a few times. This sequence joins TRBV6-6 and TRBJ1-1; 7 bases are shared with TRBD1. This CDR3 has 11 residues. Germline CDR1 MNHNY, CDR2 SVGAGI (reference sequence). J lost 7 bases, V lost 6 bases, and 2 bases had no gene match. The CDR3 protein is CASRRDSEAFF. The DNA of the CDR3 is TGTGCCAGCAGAAGGGACAGTGAAGCTTTCTTT.

This clonotype occurred a few times. V is TRBV4-3 and J is TRBJ1-2, with D possibly TRBD1 on 5 matching bases. CDR1 LGHNA and CDR2 YSLEER come from the germline V gene. With 0 bases removed from V and 2 bases from J, the gap between germline ends came to 7 bases. The CDR3 consists of 14 residues. The CDR3 spells CASSQDSGNYGYTF. In DNA, the CDR3 is TGCGCCAGCAGCCAAGATTCAGGGAACTATGGCTACACCTTC.

This clonotype was detected a few times. V is TRBV29-1 and J is TRBJ2-3; D is perhaps TRBD2 (6 bases). From germline, CDR1 is SQVTM and CDR2 ANQGSEA. This CDR3 spans 16 amino acids. The V gene lost 3 bases and the J gene lost 0 bases, with 16 bases spanning the gap. CDR3 residues: CSVDFLAGLSTDTQYF. CDR3 bases: TGCAGCGTTGATTTCTTGGCGGGGCTTAGCACAGATACGCAGTATTTT.

The chain has TRBV7-2 and TRBJ1-1; tentative D call: TRBD1 (6 bases). The CDR3 spans 16 residues. In germline, CDR1 is SGHTA, CDR2 FQGNSA. V shed 4 bases and J shed 1 base, with 16 bases lying between them. The CDR3, as DNA: TGTGCCAGCAGCTCCTACCCTCAGACAGGGAACACTGAAGCTTTCTTT. This gives the protein CASSSYPQTGNTEAFF.

The chain joins TRBV20-1 to TRBJ2-3, with TRBD2 identical over 7 bases. Germline V gene lookup returns CDR1 DFQATT and CDR2 SNEGSKA (reference sequence). This CDR3 has 17 amino acids. V lost 3 bases to trimming and J lost 6 bases; unmatched junction nucleotides: 18. CDR3 in amino acids: CSASGWGLAAGFDTQYF. Written as DNA, the CDR3 is TGCAGTGCTAGTGGTTGGGGTCTAGCGGCCGGTTTTGATACGCAGTATTTT.

This clonotype appeared a few times. The chain couples TRBV4-3 to TRBJ2-2; 12 nucleotides line up with TRBD2. The CDR3 spans 19 residues. V trimming: 0 bases; J trimming: 5 bases; junction bases outside the gene matches: 10. Germline lookup yields CDR1 LGHNA and CDR2 YSLEER. The CDR3, as DNA: TGCGCCAGCAGCCAAGATCGGTTCACTAGCGGGGGGCGGACCGGGGAGCTGTTTTTT. This sequence encodes CASSQDRFTSGGRTGELFF.

Written as DNA, the CDR3 is TGTGCCAGCAGTTACGAACTGAGGGACACTGAAGCTTTCTTT. This translates into CASSYELRDTEAFF. This rearrangement joins TRBV6-6 to TRBJ1-1, with D uncertain. From germline, CDR1 is MNHNY and CDR2 SVGAGI (reference sequence). CDR3 length: 14 amino acids. Trimming removed 2 bases at V and 3 bases at J, with 10 bases between.

This clonotype was found a few times. The chain is built from TRBV9 and TRBJ2-4; 10 nucleotides align to TRBD1. With 3 bases clipped from V and 10 bases from J, the junction kept 4 bases outside the gene matches. This CDR3 is built from 13 residues. Germline-derived CDR1 and CDR2 are SGDLS and YYNGEE. The CDR3 spells CASSDRDRGIQYF. CDR3 DNA sequence: TGTGCCAGCAGCGATCGGGACAGGGGTATTCAGTACTTC.

This clonotype was seen a handful of times. The chain links TRBV4-2 to TRBJ2-3; D unresolved. Germline-derived CDR1 and CDR2 are LGHNA and YNFKEQ. Trimming cost V 1 base and J 5 bases, with 10 bases left between them. This CDR3 has 14 residues. This CDR3 reads CASSQGLEVDTQYF. The CDR3 DNA reads TGTGCCAGCAGCCAAGGGCTAGAGGTAGATACGCAGTATTTT.